Below, 22 T cell receptor beta chains from the same sample are listed, as sequenced in a study of blood T cell repertoires in COVID-19. The method was immunoSEQ multiplex PCR; TCRdb's version includes in-frame clones alone and lacks a portion of them. The sample has some 70,000 clones; under 85% are singletons. The sequenced sample was peripheral blood. The receptors stem from a man aged 55 to 69 with COVID-19, enrolled during active disease.

V gene TRBV2 combines with J gene TRBJ2-2; 11 bases are shared with TRBD2. There are 15 residues in the CDR3. Germline V lookup: CDR1 SNHLY, CDR2 FYNNEI. V shed 6 bases, J shed 9 bases, and the junction held 9 bases outside the gene matches. The CDR3 DNA reads as TGTGCCAGCAGCCCTAGCGGGAGGTCCACTCGGGAGCTGTTTTTT. It specifies CASSPSGRSTRELFF.

This clone was seen a few times. V gene TRBV9 combines with J gene TRBJ2-1; 8 bases are a match to TRBD1. The CDR3 runs 15 residues. Losses at the gene ends were 4 bases for V and 8 bases for J; bases not matched to a gene: 11. In germline, CDR1 is SGDLS, CDR2 YYNGEE. CDR3 region: CASSTGQGSRDEQFF. CDR3 nucleotide sequence: TGTGCCAGCAGCACCGGACAGGGATCTAGGGATGAGCAGTTCTTC. The full variable domain, with the rest looked up from reference TRBV9 and TRBJ2-1, is DSGVTQTPKHLITATGQRVTLRCSPRSGDLSVYWYQQSLDQGLQFLIQYYNGEERAKGNILERFSAQQFPDLHSELNLSSLELGDSALYFCASSTGQGSRDEQFFGPGTRLTVL.

V usage is TRBV2 and J usage is TRBJ1-1; 9 nucleotides match TRBD1. This CDR3 comprises 12 residues. The trim removed 6 bases at V and 11 bases at J, leaving 7 bases unmatched. From germline, CDR1 is SNHLY and CDR2 FYNNEI. The CDR3 sequence: CASSGTGSRAFF. The DNA of the CDR3 is TGTGCCAGCAGCGGGACAGGGAGTAGGGCTTTCTTT.

The chain employs TRBV3-1 (or the pseudogene TRBV3-2) and TRBJ1-4; 7 bases match TRBD1. Germline V CDR1 and CDR2: LGHDT, YNNKEL (reference sequence). The length of the CDR3 is 15 residues. J was trimmed by 8 bases and V by 4 bases; bases with no gene match: 10. In nucleotides, the CDR3 is TGTGCCAGCAGCCTTACACAGGGGAGAAGAGAAAAACTGTTTTTT. This sequence encodes CASSLTQGRREKLFF.

The chain uses TRBV5-1 and TRBJ2-5; 9 nucleotides line up with TRBD1. Trimming at V came to 4 bases and at J to 3 bases, leaving 1 base not matched to a gene. Germline lookup yields CDR1 SGHRS and CDR2 YFSETQ. The CDR3 contains 13 residues. CDR3 DNA: TGCGCCAGCAGCCGGACAGGGGAAGAGACCCAGTACTTC. Translating gives CASSRTGEETQYF.

The chain combines TRBV19 with TRBJ1-2, with TRBD1 identical over 7 bases. J was trimmed by 1 base and V by 6 bases; bases with no gene match: 11. This CDR3 has 16 residues. Germline V gives CDR1 LNHDA, CDR2 SQIVND (reference sequence). The DNA for the CDR3 is TGTGCCAGTAGGGGACAGACGCCTGGGGTTAACTATGGCTACACCTTC. It specifies CASRGQTPGVNYGYTF. Looking up the rest from reference TRBV19 and TRBJ1-2 gives the full variable domain: DGGITQSPKYLFRKEGQNVTLSCEQNLNHDAMYWYRQDPGQGLRLIYYSQIVNDFQKGDIAEGYSVSREKKESFPLTVTSAQKNPTAFYLCASRGQTPGVNYGYTFGSGTRLTVV.

V is TRBV19 and J is TRBJ2-5, with a tentative D call TRBD2 (5 bases). The CDR3 contains 13 residues. CDR1 is LNHDA, CDR2 SQIVND, per germline (reference sequence). Trimming took off 10 bases at V and 5 bases at J, with 17 bases between the two ends. In DNA, the CDR3 is TGTGCCATCCCGAGGGCTAGCCGGGAGACCCAGTACTTC. Translating gives CAIPRASRETQYF. The whole variable domain, filled in from reference TRBV19 and TRBJ2-5, reads DGGITQSPKYLFRKEGQNVTLSCEQNLNHDAMYWYRQDPGQGLRLIYYSQIVNDFQKGDIAEGYSVSREKKESFPLTVTSAQKNPTAFYLCAIPRASRETQYFGPGTRLLVL.

Notes on this clone: Additional DNA sequences in this sample encode the identical CDR3. In nucleotides, the CDR3 is TGTGCCAGCAGCTTGGGACAGGGCGGGGAAAAACTGTTTTTT. Its protein product is CASSLGQGGEKLFF. This chain links TRBV7-9 with TRBJ1-4; 9 nucleotides match TRBD1. The V and J ends lost 3 bases and 8 bases, in that order; junction bases with no gene match: 4. The CDR3 contains 14 residues. Per the germline V gene, CDR1 is SEHNR and CDR2 is FQNEAQ (reference sequence). The full variable domain, completed using reference TRBV7-9 and TRBJ1-4, is DTGVSQNPRHKITKRGQNVTFRCDPISEHNRLYWYRQTLGQGPEFLTYFQNEAQLEKSRLLSDRFSAERPKGSFSTLEIQRTEQGDSAMYLCASSLGQGGEKLFFGSGTQLSVL.

This chain joins TRBV3-1 (or the pseudogene TRBV3-2) and TRBJ2-1, with 11 bases that match TRBD2. V was clipped by 2 bases and J by 4 bases; unmatched bases: 10. Germline V gene lookup returns CDR1 LGHDT and CDR2 YNNKEL (reference sequence). The CDR3 extends over 18 amino acids. CDR3 residues: CASSQLSGGALDYNEQFF. The CDR3 bases are TGTGCCAGCAGCCAACTTAGCGGGGGGGCCTTGGATTACAATGAGCAGTTCTTC.

This clone came up once. The chain carries TRBV24-1 and TRBJ2-5; no definite D call. The germline V gene encodes CDR1 KGHDR and CDR2 SFDVKD. The CDR3 loop spans 13 amino acids. Trimming shortened V by 9 bases and J by 2 bases, and 12 bases separated the two germline ends. The chain's CDR3 is CATGDGSQETQYF. CDR3 bases: TGTGCCACCGGAGACGGGTCGCAAGAGACCCAGTACTTC.

The chain couples TRBV5-1 to TRBJ2-7; 13 bases are shared with TRBD2. Per germline, CDR1 SGHRS and CDR2 YFSETQ. The CDR3 runs to 14 residues. V gave up 7 bases and J gave up 2 bases; unmatched junction bases: 3. Here the CDR3 DNA reads TGCGCCAGCCAGGGGACTAGCGGGGCCTACGAGCAGTACTTC. It is translated as CASQGTSGAYEQYF.

The chain couples TRBV4-1 to TRBJ2-7; perhaps TRBD1 as D (5 bases). In germline, CDR1 is MGHRA, CDR2 YSYEKL. The CDR3 sequence is 15 residues long. V gave up 3 bases and J gave up 7 bases, with 19 bases separating them. The CDR3 bases are TGCGCCAGCAGCCAGACTGACAGCCGGCGCAGGGAGCAGTACTTC. It specifies CASSQTDSRRREQYF.

This chain joins TRBV3-1 (or the pseudogene TRBV3-2) and TRBJ2-3; tentative D call: TRBD2 (6 bases). V was cut by 2 bases and J by 2 bases, with 11 bases left in between. Germline V gives CDR1 LGHDT, CDR2 YNNKEL (reference sequence). The CDR3 is 15 residues long. Here the CDR3 DNA reads TGTGCCAGCAGCCAATGGCGGGGCACCACAGATACGCAGTATTTT. It is translated as CASSQWRGTTDTQYF.

V and J are TRBV19 and TRBJ2-7, with 8 positions matching TRBD2. Germline V gives CDR1 LNHDA, CDR2 SQIVND (reference sequence). The CDR3 sequence is 13 residues long. Losses at the gene ends were 4 bases for V and 3 bases for J; bases not matched to a gene: 2. For the CDR3, the DNA is TGTGCCAGTAGTAACGCGGGGGGCTACGAGCAGTACTTC. This sequence encodes CASSNAGGYEQYF.

CDR3 nucleotide sequence: TGCAGCGTCCGTAGCGGGGGGCTATACAATGAGCAGTTCTTC. This sequence encodes CSVRSGGLYNEQFF. V and J are TRBV29-1 and TRBJ2-1, with 10 bases matching TRBD2. This CDR3 is 14 amino acids long. Trimming at V came to 6 bases and at J to 4 bases, leaving 6 bases not matched to a gene. Per germline, CDR1 SQVTM and CDR2 ANQGSEA.

The rearrangement uses TRBV30 and TRBJ1-2; 9 bases line up with TRBD1. V shed 1 base, J shed 7 bases, and the junction held 4 bases outside the gene matches. This CDR3 spans 13 amino acids. Germline CDR1 and CDR2: GTSNPN and SVGIG (reference sequence). The CDR3, as DNA: TGTGCCTGGAGTGAGGACAGGGGTATTGGCTACACCTTC. This gives the protein CAWSEDRGIGYTF.

In DNA, the CDR3 is TGTGCCAGCAGCCATTCGGGGGGCGTCCCGTATTTT. Its protein is CASSHSGGVPYF. The chain has TRBV3-1 (or the pseudogene TRBV3-2) and TRBJ2-3, with D perhaps matching TRBD2 (7 bases). Germline lookup yields CDR1 LGHDT and CDR2 YNNKEL (reference sequence). The CDR3 consists of 12 residues. Trimming removed 3 bases at V and 14 bases at J, with 15 bases between.

The CDR3 coding sequence is TGCGCCAGCAGCCAAGAACTTCGGCAGCCCCAGCATTTT. This translates into CASSQELRQPQHF. The chain joins TRBV4-1 to TRBJ1-5; D unclear. Germline assignment: CDR1 MGHRA and CDR2 YSYEKL. With 0 bases removed from V and 7 bases from J, the gap between germline ends came to 7 bases. The CDR3 sequence is 13 residues long.

This clone was seen a few times. The chain has TRBV24-1 and TRBJ2-7; D not certain. V was shortened by 1 base and J by 3 bases, with 6 bases between the two germline ends. The CDR3 extends over 13 amino acids. Germline CDR1 and CDR2: KGHDR and SFDVKD. The CDR3: CATSDFNSYEQYF. CDR3 bases: TGTGCCACCAGTGATTTCAACAGCTACGAGCAGTACTTC.

This sequence joins TRBV6-6 and TRBJ2-5; D is ambiguous. Trimming pared 2 bases from V and 1 base from J, leaving 5 bases between. From germline, CDR1 is MNHNY and CDR2 SVGAGI (reference sequence). This CDR3 has 13 amino acids. The CDR3 nucleotides read TGTGCCAGCAGTTACCGGGTCCAAGAGACCCAGTACTTC. Amino acids: CASSYRVQETQYF.

V gene TRBV13 combines with J gene TRBJ2-5; TRBD1 agrees at 8 bases. Germline V gives CDR1 PRHDT, CDR2 FYEKMQ (reference sequence). After removal of 8 bases from V and 3 bases from J, the junction contained 5 bases not matched to a gene. The CDR3 consists of 13 residues. DNA for the CDR3: TGTGCCAGCTTAAGACAGGGGAAAGAGACCCAGTACTTC. It is translated as CASLRQGKETQYF.

The V call is TRBV10-1, the J call TRBJ2-3, with TRBD1 identical over 7 bases. From germline, CDR1 is WNHNN and CDR2 SYGVQD (reference sequence). This CDR3 is built from 13 residues. V lost 9 bases, J lost 2 bases, and 5 bases stayed unmatched. CDR3 amino acids: CASSDRATDTQYF. CDR3 sequence (DNA): TGCGCCAGTAGCGACAGGGCCACAGATACGCAGTATTTT.